One and the same sample provided the 20 T cell receptor beta chains below, sequenced in a study of blood T cell repertoires in COVID-19. Generated by immunoSEQ multiplex PCR, the TCRdb table keeps only in-frame clones and is missing some. The sample has 200,000 to 300,000 clones; about three quarters are singletons. Sequenced input: peripheral blood. All receptors derive from a woman of 80 years or more with acute or convalescent COVID-19.

V gene TRBV10-2 combines with J gene TRBJ1-1; D unclear. In germline, CDR1 is WSHSY, CDR2 SAAADI. The CDR3 covers 14 residues. Trimming pared 2 bases from V and 0 bases from J, leaving 7 bases between. CDR3 loop: CASSEGSMNTEAFF. CDR3 sequence (DNA): TGCGCCAGCAGTGAGGGCAGTATGAACACTGAAGCTTTCTTT.

The chain's CDR3 is CASITGGLAGEDSYNEQFF. CDR3 nucleotides: TGTGCCAGCATAACCGGGGGACTAGCGGGGGAGGACTCCTACAATGAGCAGTTCTTC. The V call is TRBV28, the J call TRBJ2-1, with 14 bases fitting TRBD2. Per germline, CDR1 MDHEN and CDR2 SYDVKM. Germline trimming cut 7 bases from V and 0 bases from J; bases unmatched to any gene: 11. The CDR3 loop spans 19 amino acids.

This clone was detected once. The chain uses TRBV3-1 (or the pseudogene TRBV3-2) and TRBJ2-5; weak D call: TRBD2 (5 bases). V shed 7 bases and J shed 2 bases, with 23 bases lying between them. The germline CDR1 and CDR2 sequences are LGHDT and YNNKEL (reference sequence). The CDR3 extends over 17 amino acids. The CDR3 DNA reads TGTGCCAGCACCCTTTTTCCGACGTGGGGAGCACAAGAGACCCAGTACTTC. As protein: CASTLFPTWGAQETQYF.

J is TRBJ2-1 and V is TRBV27, with D tentatively TRBD2 (5 bases). The CDR3 contains 15 residues. Per germline, CDR1 MNHEY and CDR2 SMNVEV (reference sequence). The V gene lost 9 bases and the J gene lost 6 bases, with 21 bases spanning the gap. CDR3 amino acids: CASSDGSNRGNEQFF. DNA of the CDR3: TGTGCCAGTTCTGATGGCAGCAACCGGGGCAATGAGCAGTTCTTC.

J is TRBJ2-4 and V is TRBV7-2; tentative D call: TRBD1 (6 bases). This CDR3 contains 13 residues. Trimming took off 7 bases at V and 9 bases at J, with 16 bases between the two ends. Germline V gene data show CDR1 as SGHTA and CDR2 as FQGNSA. The CDR3 region has the DNA TGTGCCAGCACCTGGATGGGGGCGCGCATTCAGTACTTC. Protein product: CASTWMGARIQYF. Supplemented by reference TRBV7-2 and TRBJ2-4, the full variable domain reads GAGVSQSPSNKVTEKGKDVELRCDPISGHTALYWYRQSLGQGLEFLIYFQGNSAPDKSGLPSDRFSAERTGGSVSTLTIQRTQQEDSAVYLCASTWMGARIQYFGAGTRLSVL.

This chain uses TRBV7-2 with TRBJ2-7; 12 bases fit TRBD1. CDR3 length: 16 residues. Germline assignment: CDR1 SGHTA and CDR2 FQGNSA. The V segment lost 5 bases and the J segment 7 bases; nucleotides outside the gene matches: 12. The CDR3, as DNA: TGTGCCAGCAGCCCATTTCCCCGGGACAGGGGGCTGGAGCAGTACTTC. Encoded protein: CASSPFPRDRGLEQYF.

This chain links TRBV5-1 with TRBJ2-1; 14 bases map to TRBD2. CDR1 is SGHRS and CDR2 is YFSETQ in the germline V gene. V shed 0 bases, J shed 6 bases, and the junction held 2 bases outside the gene matches. The CDR3 has 16 amino acids. CDR3: CASSLAGLAGANEQFF. In DNA, the CDR3 is TGCGCCAGCAGCTTGGCGGGACTAGCGGGGGCCAATGAGCAGTTCTTC.

This chain uses TRBV12-3 or TRBV12-4 with TRBJ1-5, with D hard to call. The CDR3 has 13 amino acids. The V end lost 1 base, the J end lost 7 bases, and 8 bases lay between the germline ends. CDR3 region: CASSLGNLQPQHF. CDR3 sequence (DNA): TGTGCCAGCAGTTTAGGCAACTTGCAGCCCCAGCATTTT.

The rearrangement uses TRBV29-1 and TRBJ2-3; TRBD1 is a possible D gene (5 bases). CDR3 size: 12 residues. Trimming removed 3 bases from V and 4 bases from J, with 8 bases in between. Germline values: CDR1 SQVTM, CDR2 ANQGSEA. CDR3 residues: CSVEEGADTQYF. For the CDR3, the DNA is TGCAGCGTTGAGGAAGGGGCAGATACGCAGTATTTT.

The DNA for the CDR3 is TGTGCCATCAGTAAAACTAGAGCTGAGCAGTTCTTC. This codes for CAISKTRAEQFF. This chain links TRBV10-3 with TRBJ2-1; tentatively, D is TRBD2 (5 bases). The CDR3 totals 12 residues. Germline V gene data show CDR1 as ENHRY and CDR2 as SYGVKD. The ends were cut back, 5 bases at V and 9 bases at J, with 11 bases in the middle.

This clone has just a few counts. The rearrangement joins TRBV2 to TRBJ2-6; D perhaps matches TRBD2 (5 bases). Germline V gene lookup returns CDR1 SNHLY and CDR2 FYNNEI. The germline V and J ends were trimmed by 3 bases and 4 bases, with 13 bases remaining between them. This CDR3 is 16 amino acids long. CDR3 in amino acids: CASSDWARGGANVLTF. The CDR3 coding sequence is TGTGCCAGCAGTGATTGGGCTAGAGGGGGGGCCAACGTCCTGACTTTC. Full variable domain (outside the CDR3, taken from reference TRBV2 and TRBJ2-6): EPEVTQTPSHQVTQMGQEVILRCVPISNHLYFYWYRQILGQKVEFLVSFYNNEISEKSEIFDDQFSVERPDGSNFTLKIRSTKLEDSAMYFCASSDWARGGANVLTFGAGSRLTVL.

This chain links TRBV19 with TRBJ2-3, with 7 bases fitting TRBD2. Trimming removed 4 bases from V and 5 bases from J; junction bases left unmatched: 6. This CDR3 spans 14 amino acids. Germline lookup yields CDR1 LNHDA and CDR2 SQIVND (reference sequence). The CDR3 DNA follows: TGTGCCAGTAGTACCGGACTAGGGATAGATACGCAGTATTTT. As protein: CASSTGLGIDTQYF.

The chain couples TRBV10-3 to TRBJ1-2; D is perhaps TRBD1 (5 bases). Trimming stripped 8 bases from V and 8 bases from J, with 21 bases between. The germline CDR1 and CDR2 sequences are ENHRY and SYGVKD. The CDR3 has 14 residues. DNA of the CDR3: TGTGCCATCGGGGTGGGGCGGCCGGCCAGCGGCTACACCTTC. This codes for CAIGVGRPASGYTF.

The rearrangement uses TRBV15 and TRBJ1-4, with TRBD1 as a possible D gene (6 bases). Trimming stripped 3 bases from V and 5 bases from J, with 16 bases between. Germline V CDR1 and CDR2: LNHNV, YYDKDF (reference sequence). The CDR3 totals 16 residues. CDR3 sequence reads: CATSSGDRRLNEKLFF. CDR3 sequence (DNA): TGTGCCACCAGCAGCGGAGACAGGCGATTGAATGAAAAACTGTTTTTT.

V usage is TRBV4-1 and J usage is TRBJ2-1; 11 nucleotides agree with TRBD2. This CDR3 has 16 residues. The V segment lost 4 bases and the J segment 3 bases; nucleotides outside the gene matches: 5. Germline CDR1 reads MGHRA; CDR2 reads YSYEKL. The CDR3 nucleotides read TGCGCCAGCAGCCTCTTAGGACTAGCGGGCTACAATGAGCAGTTCTTC. It yields the protein CASSLLGLAGYNEQFF.

The chain has TRBV15 and TRBJ1-2, with 9 bases identical to TRBD1. CDR3 length equals 15 residues. V lost 0 bases and J lost 6; bases outside the gene matches: 5. Germline assignment: CDR1 LNHNV and CDR2 YYDKDF (reference sequence). The CDR3 protein is CATSRDGTGFHGYTF. The CDR3 nucleotides are TGTGCCACCAGCAGAGACGGGACAGGGTTTCATGGCTACACCTTC. Complete variable domain (other parts from reference TRBV15 and TRBJ1-2): DAMVIQNPRYQVTQFGKPVTLSCSQTLNHNVMYWYQQKSSQAPKLLFHYYDKDFNNEADTPDNFQSRRPNTSFCFLDIRSPGLGDTAMYLCATSRDGTGFHGYTFGSGTRLTVV.

Turning to this clone: In the same sample, other DNA sequences code for this CDR3. The chain couples TRBV6-2 or TRBV6-3 to TRBJ1-5; D is possibly TRBD1 (5 bases). Germline CDR1 reads MNHEY; CDR2 reads SVGEGT. This CDR3 is 16 amino acids long. Trimming took 0 bases from V and 1 from J, leaving 10 bases between them. In DNA form, the CDR3 reads TGTGCCAGCAGTTACTCGCAGGGTACGAGCAATCAGCCCCAGCATTTT. Translating it yields CASSYSQGTSNQPQHF.

This chain connects TRBV6-5 to TRBJ1-3; D remains ambiguous. There are 16 residues in the CDR3. Germline-derived CDR1 and CDR2 are MNHEY and SVGAGI. The ends were cut back, 4 bases at V and 0 bases at J, with 13 bases in the middle. The CDR3 protein is CASSSPPGFSGNTIYF. CDR3 nucleotides: TGTGCCAGCAGTTCCCCTCCGGGTTTCTCTGGAAACACCATATATTTT.

The V call is TRBV29-1, the J call TRBJ1-4; possibly TRBD1 for D (6 bases). The V end was cut by 7 bases, the J end by 7 bases, with 19 bases between. Germline values: CDR1 SQVTM, CDR2 ANQGSEA. The CDR3 has 14 residues. This chain's CDR3 is CSAALGAYGEKLFF. CDR3 coding DNA: TGCAGCGCCGCTCTGGGGGCGTATGGTGAAAAACTGTTTTTT.

This CDR3 reads CASSESGQSYNEKLFF. CDR3 coding DNA: TGCGCCAGCAGTGAATCCGGACAGTCCTATAATGAAAAACTGTTTTTT. The genes are TRBV10-1 and TRBJ1-4; possible D gene TRBD1, 6 bases. The CDR3 consists of 16 residues. Germline CDR1 is WNHNN and CDR2 is SYGVQD (reference sequence). V was trimmed by 3 bases and J by 4 bases, leaving 15 bases between them.